The source of this TCR beta chain is a study of radiotherapy plus CTLA-4 blockade in lung cancer. Only in-frame clones appear in the TCRdb table, and some are missing; sequencing was by immunoSEQ multiplex PCR. There are some 50,000 clones in the sample; 70% to 90% occur only once, and roughly 4.9% lies in the top ten. Looked up from germline, CDR1 is MNHEY and CDR2 is SVGAGI. CDR3 size: 14 residues. J was trimmed by 2 bases and V by 6 bases; bases with no gene match: 3. Study findings and constraints: In blood, TCR clones derived from the tumor expanded after radiotherapy plus ipilimumab.

Concerning this clone itself: Antigen unknown.

This TCR came from a human donor with non-small cell lung cancer whose response to radiotherapy plus ipilimumab could not be evaluated. This chain links TRBV6-5 with TRBJ1-5; 8 positions match TRBD1. Sequencing was performed on peripheral blood, taken from a patient treated with radiotherapy plus ipilimumab. CDR3 DNA: TGTGCCAGCAGACAACAGGGGGGCAATCAGCCCCAGCATTTT. Translating gives CASRQQGGNQPQHF.